Listed below are T cell receptor beta chains from one sample, sequenced in a study of OX40 agonist ivuxolimab in advanced cancers. The assay was immunoSEQ multiplex PCR, and TCRdb's table has in-frame clones only and misses some. The sample has 80,000 to 100,000 clones; approximately 91% are singletons. The sequencing here drew on CD4+ or CD8+ T cells sorted from blood, taken in a trial of the OX40 agonist ivuxolimab. The receptors shown here come from an adult with an advanced solid tumor such as melanoma, head and neck, liver or kidney cancer. The CDR3 runs from the conserved cysteine through the conserved F or W. The D gene is left open where the match is weak.

d_gene: .
j_gene: TRBJ2-2
v_gene: TRBV5-5
CDR3nt: TGTGCCAGCAGCCTCCAGACGACGGGCACCGGGGAGCTGTTTTTT
CDR3aa: CASSLQTTGTGELFF

d_gene: TRBD1
j_gene: TRBJ2-7
v_gene: TRBV7-2
CDR3nt: TGTGCCAGCAGCTTAGTTGACAGGGGCGCCGAGCAGTACTTC
CDR3aa: CASSLVDRGAEQYF

d_gene: .
j_gene: TRBJ1-5
v_gene: TRBV2
CDR3nt: TGTGCCAGCAGGATACAGGGTTTAAGCAATCAGCCCCAGCATTTT
CDR3aa: CASRIQGLSNQPQHF

d_gene: TRBD2
j_gene: TRBJ2-7
v_gene: TRBV28
CDR3nt: TGTGCCAGCAGTTTGGAACGGGCTAGCGGATTTATTTACGAGCAGTACTTC
CDR3aa: CASSLERASGFIYEQYF

d_gene: .
j_gene: TRBJ1-3
v_gene: TRBV18
CDR3nt: TGTGCCAGCTCACAACGAGGGTCGGGAAACACCATATATTTT
CDR3aa: CASSQRGSGNTIYF

d_gene: TRBD2
j_gene: TRBJ2-2
v_gene: TRBV7-3
CDR3nt: TGTGCCAGCAGCTCCGGGACTAGCGGGAGTGCCGGGGAGCTGTTTTTT
CDR3aa: CASSSGTSGSAGELFF

d_gene: .
j_gene: TRBJ2-2
v_gene: TRBV19
CDR3nt: TGTGCCAGTAGTATAAAGGAGGGGCGGACCGGGGAGCTGTTTTTT
CDR3aa: CASSIKEGRTGELFF

d_gene: .
j_gene: TRBJ2-5
v_gene: TRBV18
CDR3nt: TGTGCCAGCTCACCAAGGGGAGCGACGCAAGAGACCCAGTACTTC
CDR3aa: CASSPRGATQETQYF

d_gene: TRBD1
j_gene: TRBJ2-2
v_gene: TRBV11-3
CDR3nt: TGTGCCAGCAGCTCTCCCGGGACAGGGGTCGGGGAGCTGTTTTTT
CDR3aa: CASSSPGTGVGELFF

d_gene: TRBD1
j_gene: TRBJ1-4
v_gene: TRBV7-2
CDR3nt: TGTGCCAGCAGCTCTCCGGGACAGGGGGCCCGGGATGGAAAACTGTTTTTT
CDR3aa: CASSSPGQGARDGKLFF